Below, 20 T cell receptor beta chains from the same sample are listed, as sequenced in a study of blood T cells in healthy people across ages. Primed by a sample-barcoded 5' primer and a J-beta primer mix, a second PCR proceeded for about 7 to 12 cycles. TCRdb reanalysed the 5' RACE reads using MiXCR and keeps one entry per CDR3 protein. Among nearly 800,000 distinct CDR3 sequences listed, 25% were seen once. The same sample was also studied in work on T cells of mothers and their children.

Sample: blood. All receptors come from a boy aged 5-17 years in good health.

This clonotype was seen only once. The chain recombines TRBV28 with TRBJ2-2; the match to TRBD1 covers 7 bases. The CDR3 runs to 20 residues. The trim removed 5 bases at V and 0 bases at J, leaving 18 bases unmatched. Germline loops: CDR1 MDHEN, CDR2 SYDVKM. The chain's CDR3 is CASSARLRDRITTNTGELFF. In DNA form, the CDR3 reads TGTGCCAGCAGTGCCAGGCTCCGGGACAGAATTACCACGAACACCGGGGAGCTGTTTTTT.

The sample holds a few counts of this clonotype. The CDR3 loop is CASSPSVRGRATGANVLTF. The CDR3 DNA sequence: TGTGCCAGCTCACCATCAGTCCGCGGCAGGGCAACAGGGGCCAACGTCCTGACTTTC. This chain joins TRBV18 and TRBJ2-6; D perhaps matches TRBD1 (5 bases). The V gene's germline CDR1 is KGHSH and CDR2 LQKENI. The V and J ends lost 2 bases and 4 bases respectively, with 21 bases between them. CDR3 length: 19 residues.

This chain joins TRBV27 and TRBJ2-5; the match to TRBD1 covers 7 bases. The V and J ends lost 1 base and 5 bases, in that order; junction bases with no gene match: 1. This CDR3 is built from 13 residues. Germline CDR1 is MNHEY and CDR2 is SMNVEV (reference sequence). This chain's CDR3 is CASSLYRGETQYF. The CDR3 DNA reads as TGTGCCAGCAGTTTATACAGGGGCGAGACCCAGTACTTC.

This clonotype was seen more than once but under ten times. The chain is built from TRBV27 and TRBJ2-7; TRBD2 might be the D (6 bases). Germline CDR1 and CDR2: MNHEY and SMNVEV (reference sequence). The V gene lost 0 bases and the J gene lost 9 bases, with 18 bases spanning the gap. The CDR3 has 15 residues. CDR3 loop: CASSLSGTASLGQYF. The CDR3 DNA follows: TGTGCCAGCAGTTTATCGGGGACTGCCTCCTTAGGGCAGTACTTC.

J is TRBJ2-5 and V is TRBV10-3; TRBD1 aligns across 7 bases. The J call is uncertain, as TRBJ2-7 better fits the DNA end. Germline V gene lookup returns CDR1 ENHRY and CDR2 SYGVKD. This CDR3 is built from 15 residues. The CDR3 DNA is TGTGCCATCAGTAGAGAGGGGTCTAGGGGGCACGAGCAGTACTTC. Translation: CAISREGSRGHEQYF.

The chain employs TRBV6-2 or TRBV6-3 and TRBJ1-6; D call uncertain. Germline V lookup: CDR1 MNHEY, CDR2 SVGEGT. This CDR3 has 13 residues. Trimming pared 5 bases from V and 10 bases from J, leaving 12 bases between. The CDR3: CASSARGRSPLHF. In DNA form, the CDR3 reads TGTGCCAGCAGTGCCCGGGGTCGCTCACCCCTCCACTTT.

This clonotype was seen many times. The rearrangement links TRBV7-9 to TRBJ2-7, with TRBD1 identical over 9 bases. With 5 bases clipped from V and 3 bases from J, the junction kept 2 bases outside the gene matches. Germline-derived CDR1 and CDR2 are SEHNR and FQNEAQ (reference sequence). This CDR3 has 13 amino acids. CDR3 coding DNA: TGTGCCAGCAGCCGGGACAGGGACTACGAGCAGTACTTC. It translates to CASSRDRDYEQYF.

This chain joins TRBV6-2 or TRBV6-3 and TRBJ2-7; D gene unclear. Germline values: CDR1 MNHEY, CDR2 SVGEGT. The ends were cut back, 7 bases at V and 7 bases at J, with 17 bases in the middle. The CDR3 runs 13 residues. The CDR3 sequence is CASNPRLSWEQYF. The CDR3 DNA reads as TGTGCCAGCAACCCCCGGCTCTCGTGGGAGCAGTACTTC.

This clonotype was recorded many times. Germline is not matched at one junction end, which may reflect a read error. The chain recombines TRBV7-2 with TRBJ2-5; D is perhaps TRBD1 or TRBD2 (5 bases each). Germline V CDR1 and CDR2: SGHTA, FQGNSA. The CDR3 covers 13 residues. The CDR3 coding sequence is TGCGCCAGCAGCCGGGGACCTGGAGAGACCCAGTACTTC. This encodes CASSRGPGETQYF.

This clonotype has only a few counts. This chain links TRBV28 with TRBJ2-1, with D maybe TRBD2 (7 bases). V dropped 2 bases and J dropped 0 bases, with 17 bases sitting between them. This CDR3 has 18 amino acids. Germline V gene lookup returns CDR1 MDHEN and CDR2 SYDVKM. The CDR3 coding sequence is TGTGCCAGCAGTTTAAGGGGGGTGGGGGGGAGCTCCTACAATGAGCAGTTCTTC. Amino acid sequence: CASSLRGVGGSSYNEQFF.

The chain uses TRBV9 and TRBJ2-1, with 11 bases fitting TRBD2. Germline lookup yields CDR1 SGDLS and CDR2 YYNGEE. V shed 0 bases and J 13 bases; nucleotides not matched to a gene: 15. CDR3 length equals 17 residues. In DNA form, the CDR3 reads TGTGCCAGCAGCGTAGGAGGGCTAGCGGGGGGCACAGACAACCAGTTCTTC. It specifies CASSVGGLAGGTDNQFF.

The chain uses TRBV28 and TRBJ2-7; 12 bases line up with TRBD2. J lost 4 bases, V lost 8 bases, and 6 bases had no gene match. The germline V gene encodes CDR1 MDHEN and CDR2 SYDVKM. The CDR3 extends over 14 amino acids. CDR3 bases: TGTGCCAGCTCTAGCGGGAGGGCGGGGTACGAGCAGTACTTC. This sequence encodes CASSSGRAGYEQYF.

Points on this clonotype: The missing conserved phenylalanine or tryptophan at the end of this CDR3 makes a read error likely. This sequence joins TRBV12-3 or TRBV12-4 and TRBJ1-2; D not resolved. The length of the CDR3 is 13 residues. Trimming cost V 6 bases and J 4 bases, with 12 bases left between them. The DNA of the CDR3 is TGTGCCAGCAGCATCAGATTATCCTATGGCTACACCCTC. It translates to CASSIRLSYGYTL.

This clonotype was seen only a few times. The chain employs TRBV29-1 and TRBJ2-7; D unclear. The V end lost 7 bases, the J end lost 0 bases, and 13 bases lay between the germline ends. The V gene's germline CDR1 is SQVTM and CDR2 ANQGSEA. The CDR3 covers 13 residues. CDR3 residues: CSARTQSSYEQYF. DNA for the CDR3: TGCAGCGCGCGGACGCAAAGCTCCTACGAGCAGTACTTC.

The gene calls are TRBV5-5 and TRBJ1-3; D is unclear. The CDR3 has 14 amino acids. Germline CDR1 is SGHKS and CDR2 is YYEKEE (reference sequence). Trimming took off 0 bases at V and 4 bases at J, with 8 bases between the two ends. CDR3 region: CASSLGASGNTIYF. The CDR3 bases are TGTGCCAGCAGCTTGGGTGCATCCGGAAACACCATATATTTT.

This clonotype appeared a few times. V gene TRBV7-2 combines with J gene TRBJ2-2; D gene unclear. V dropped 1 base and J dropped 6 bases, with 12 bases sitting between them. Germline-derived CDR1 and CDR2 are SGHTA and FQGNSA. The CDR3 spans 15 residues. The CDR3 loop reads CASSLVRAASGELFF. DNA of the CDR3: TGTGCCAGCAGCTTAGTTCGGGCAGCCTCCGGGGAGCTGTTTTTT. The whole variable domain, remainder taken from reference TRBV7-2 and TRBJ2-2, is GAGVSQSPSNKVTEKGKDVELRCDPISGHTALYWYRQSLGQGLEFLIYFQGNSAPDKSGLPSDRFSAERTGGSVSTLTIQRTQQEDSAVYLCASSLVRAASGELFFGEGSRLTVL.

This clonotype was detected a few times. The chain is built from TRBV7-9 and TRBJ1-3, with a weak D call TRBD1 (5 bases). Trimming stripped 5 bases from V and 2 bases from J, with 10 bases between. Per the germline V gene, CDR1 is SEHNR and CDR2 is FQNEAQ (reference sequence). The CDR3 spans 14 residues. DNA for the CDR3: TGTGCCAGCAGCCACGGGGCGGCTGGAAACACCATATATTTT. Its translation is CASSHGAAGNTIYF.

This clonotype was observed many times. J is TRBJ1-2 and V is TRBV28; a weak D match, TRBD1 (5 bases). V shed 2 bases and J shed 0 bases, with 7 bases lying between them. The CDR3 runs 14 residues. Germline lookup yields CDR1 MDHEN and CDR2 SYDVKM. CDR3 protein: CASSLTGANYGYTF. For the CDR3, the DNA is TGTGCCAGCAGTTTAACAGGCGCTAACTATGGCTACACCTTC.

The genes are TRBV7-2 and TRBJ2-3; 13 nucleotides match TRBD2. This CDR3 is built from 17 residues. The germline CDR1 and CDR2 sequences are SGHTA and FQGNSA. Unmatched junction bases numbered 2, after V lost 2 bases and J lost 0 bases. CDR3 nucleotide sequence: TGTGCCAGCAGCTTAACGACTAGCGGGGGGAGCACAGATACGCAGTATTTT. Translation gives CASSLTTSGGSTDTQYF.

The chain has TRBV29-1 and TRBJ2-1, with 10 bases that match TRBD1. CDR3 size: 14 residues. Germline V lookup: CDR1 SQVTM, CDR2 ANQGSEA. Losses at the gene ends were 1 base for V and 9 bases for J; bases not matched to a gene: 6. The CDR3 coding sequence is TGCAGCGTTGAAGTGGGACAGGGGAGGGGTGAGCAGTTCTTC. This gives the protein CSVEVGQGRGEQFF.